The rows below give T cell receptor beta chains drawn from one sample of a study of blood T cell repertoires in COVID-19. Only in-frame clones appear in the TCRdb table, and some are missing; sequencing was by immunoSEQ multiplex PCR. The sample shows 130,000 to 150,000 clones, around three quarters of them seen only once. The sample taken for sequencing was peripheral blood. These receptors originate from a man aged 45-65 years with active or convalescent COVID-19. CDR3s include the opening cysteine and the closing phenylalanine or tryptophan. A D gene is named only where the DNA matches it firmly. Some rows mark clone size as missing; the rest say once, few, many or name a class of expanded clone.

>TRBV3-1/TRBV3-2|once|TRBD2|TRBJ2-3
CASSPRLAGGPDTQYF
TGTGCCAGCAGCCCCCGGCTAGCGGGAGGGCCAGATACGCAGTATTTT
>TRBV27|.|TRBD2|TRBJ2-1
CASSLLASGSYNEQFF
TGTGCCAGCAGTTTATTAGCTAGCGGGAGCTACAATGAGCAGTTCTTC
>TRBV5-1|.|TRBD1|TRBJ2-5
CASSTGGKETQYF
TGCGCCAGCAGCACAGGGGGGAAAGAGACCCAGTACTTC
>TRBV5-4|.|TRBD1|TRBJ2-6
CASSGIQGPGANVLTF
TGTGCCAGCAGCGGAATACAGGGGCCCGGGGCCAACGTCCTGACTTTC
>TRBV28|.|TRBD2|TRBJ2-3
CASSLLTSGGTDTQYF
TGTGCCAGCAGTTTATTGACTAGCGGAGGCACAGATACGCAGTATTTT
>TRBV19|.|.|TRBJ2-7
CASSMMAGDVSEQYF
TGTGCCAGTAGTATGATGGCAGGGGATGTAAGCGAGCAGTACTTC
>TRBV9|many|.|TRBJ2-7
CASSGQGYEQYF
TGTGCCAGCAGCGGGCAGGGATACGAGCAGTACTTC
>TRBV23-1|once|TRBD1|TRBJ1-5
CASTYDRGQGQPQHF
TGCGCCAGCACTTATGACAGGGGGCAAGGACAGCCCCAGCATTTT
>TRBV11-2|once|.|TRBJ2-1
CASSLDINRGYNEQFF
TGTGCCAGCAGCTTAGATATTAACCGCGGCTACAATGAGCAGTTCTTC
>TRBV27|few|.|TRBJ1-5
CASRQFPQPQHF
TGTGCCAGCAGACAGTTCCCTCAGCCCCAGCATTTT
>TRBV12-5|.|.|TRBJ2-2
CASGLVQGELFF
TGTGCTAGTGGTTTGGTACAGGGGGAGCTGTTTTTT
>TRBV3-1/TRBV3-2|few|.|TRBJ2-7
CASSPRTAREDEQYF
TGTGCCAGCAGCCCGAGGACTGCCAGGGAGGACGAGCAGTACTTC
>TRBV7-6|.|.|TRBJ1-1
CASSLIALAFF
TGTGCCAGCAGCTTAATAGCCTTAGCTTTCTTT
>TRBV5-5|.|.|TRBJ2-1
CASSLVQSSYNEQFF
TGTGCCAGCAGCTTGGTACAGAGCTCCTACAATGAGCAGTTCTTC
>TRBV19|.|.|TRBJ1-5
CASIKGSGSHQPQHF
TGTGCCAGTATAAAAGGGTCAGGGTCGCATCAGCCCCAGCATTTT